The TCR beta chain described here comes from a study of shared clonotypes between healthy human individuals. Germline-derived CDR1 and CDR2 are MNHEY and SMNVEV (reference sequence). J gave up 3 bases and V 3 bases, and 13 bases lay outside the gene matches. There are 17 residues in the CDR3. Authors' data handling: Filtering differed since immunoSEQ provided only junctions, with no quality scores. The repertoire was sequenced with immunoSEQ multiplex PCR; TCRdb's copy has only in-frame clones and lacks some. That table supplies the V and J calls and clone size; D and trimming were determined from the DNA. Of roughly 2.2 million clones in the sample, approximately 95% are singletons; the top ten hold 0.35% to 0.5%. Note on this clone: No antigen is known for it.

Study-wide results and caveats: Roughly 5% of naive CD4 clonotypes were common to a handful of donors.

The sequence was obtained from a man between 18 and 35 years old in good health. Some clones in this sample may be carry-over from other donors' samples. The chain combines TRBV27 with TRBJ2-7; 8 nucleotides align to TRBD1. Sample: naive CD4+ T cells from PBMCs. The subset is: CD45RA+ positively selected. CDR3 residues: CASSFFSTGQVYYEQYF. The CDR3 DNA reads as TGTGCCAGCAGTTTCTTTTCGACGGGACAGGTCTACTACGAGCAGTACTTC.